Shown below are 26 T cell receptor beta chains from a single sample sequenced in a study of T-cell reconstitution after alpha-beta-depleted transplantation in children. During its preparation, the TCRbeta library received unique molecular identifiers. One entry per CDR3 protein results from TCRdb running MiXCR on the PCR reads. This repertoire shows around 230,000 distinct CDR3 sequences, approximately 15% found once; its top ten account for around 44%. Sequencing used PBMCs, mostly from graft donor cells, obtained 360 days after TCRalphabeta/CD19-depleted stem cell transplant. Source of these receptors: a male patient aged 2-9 years who had a stem cell transplant for acute lymphoblastic leukemia, so the T cells may come from the graft donor.

This chain uses TRBV4-3 with TRBJ2-2, with 8 bases matching TRBD1. Germline CDR1 is LGHNA and CDR2 is YSLEER. The J segment lost 4 bases and the V segment lost 6 bases, leaving 7 bases of the junction unmatched. The CDR3 is made up of 15 amino acids. The CDR3 nucleotides are TGCGCCAGCAGTCAAACAGGGGGGACCACCGGGGAGCTGTTTTTT. It is translated as CASSQTGGTTGELFF.

This clonotype showed up just a few times. The CDR3, as DNA: TGTGCCAGCAGCATCGGGGGGTCGGCCACCGGGGAGCTGTTTTTT. Its protein product is CASSIGGSATGELFF. V gene TRBV9 combines with J gene TRBJ2-2, with 7 bases aligning to TRBD2. The CDR3 is 15 residues long. The ends lost 4 bases at V and 4 bases at J; junction bases unmatched: 7. Looked up from germline, CDR1 is SGDLS and CDR2 is YYNGEE.

This chain joins TRBV7-9 and TRBJ2-5, with 12 bases that match TRBD2. This CDR3 comprises 16 residues. Looked up from germline, CDR1 is SEHNR and CDR2 is FQNEAQ (reference sequence). V shed 4 bases, J shed 3 bases, and the junction held 6 bases outside the gene matches. CDR3 bases: TGTGCCAGCAGCTCCCCCGGACTAGCGGGGAAAGAGACCCAGTACTTC. It specifies CASSSPGLAGKETQYF.

The sample holds a few counts of this clonotype. The rearrangement uses TRBV29-1 and TRBJ1-2; TRBD1 might be the D (6 bases). Between the trimmed V and J ends, which lost 3 bases and 2 bases, there was a span of 16 bases. CDR3 length: 15 residues. The germline CDR1 and CDR2 sequences are SQVTM and ANQGSEA. The CDR3 sequence is CSVEQQGIGNYGYTF. In DNA form, the CDR3 reads TGCAGCGTTGAGCAACAGGGAATAGGGAACTATGGCTACACCTTC. The complete variable domain, with remaining parts taken from reference TRBV29-1 and TRBJ1-2, reads SAVISQKPSRDICQRGTSLTIQCQVDSQVTMMFWYRQQPGQSLTLIATANQGSEATYESGFVIDKFPISRPNLTFSTLTVSNMSPEDSSIYLCSVEQQGIGNYGYTFGSGTRLTVV.

CDR3 DNA sequence: TGTGCCTGGTTGAGTGTCTACGAGCAGTACTTC. It is translated as CAWLSVYEQYF. This chain uses TRBV30 with TRBJ2-7; no definite D call. V lost 5 bases to trimming and J lost 3 bases, with 8 bases between them. Germline loops: CDR1 GTSNPN, CDR2 SVGIG (reference sequence). The CDR3 is 11 residues long.

The V call is TRBV2, the J call TRBJ2-3, with 7 nucleotides matching TRBD1. Germline V lookup: CDR1 SNHLY, CDR2 FYNNEI. This CDR3 has 13 residues. V gave up 1 base and J gave up 9 bases; unmatched junction bases: 4. The CDR3 is CASSEEGRGTQYF. The CDR3 bases are TGTGCCAGCAGTGAAGAGGGCAGGGGGACGCAGTATTTT.

V and J are TRBV21-1 and TRBJ2-3. TRBV21-1 is listed as a pseudogene. CDR3 length: 13 residues. As DNA, the CDR3 is TGTGCCAGCAGCGAAAGATCCACAGATACGCAGTATTTT. The encoded protein is CASSERSTDTQYF.

This rearrangement joins TRBV21-1 to TRBJ2-5; the table's D gene call, TRBD2, was not cross checked with the DNA. TRBV21-1 is described as a pseudogene. This CDR3 spans 16 amino acids. The CDR3 DNA reads TGTGCCAGCAGCAAGCGGACTAGCGGGGAACAAGAGACCCAGTACTTC. Its translation: CASSKRTSGEQETQYF.

CDR3 sequence (DNA): TGTGCCAGCAGCCTAAAGACAGGGGATGAAGCTTTCTTT. This gives the protein CASSLKTGDEAFF. This chain uses TRBV7-9 with TRBJ1-1; 8 positions agree with TRBD1. The V gene's germline CDR1 is SEHNR and CDR2 FQNEAQ (reference sequence). CDR3 length equals 13 residues. Trimming at V came to 5 bases and at J to 7 bases, leaving 6 bases not matched to a gene.

This clonotype turned up a few times. The CDR3 bases are TGTGCCGCCCCGGTCTCTGGGGGCCAAGAGACCCAGTACTTC. Protein product: CAAPVSGGQETQYF. This chain connects TRBV2 to TRBJ2-5; D tentatively reads TRBD1 or TRBD2 (5 bases each). Per the germline V gene, CDR1 is SNHLY and CDR2 is FYNNEI. The CDR3 has 14 amino acids. Trimming took 11 bases from V and 1 from J, leaving 17 bases between them.

This clonotype turned up a few times. The J gene is TRBJ2-1, the V gene TRBV5-1; unclear D gene. V was pared by 3 bases and J by 0 bases, with 16 bases between. Germline CDR1 and CDR2: SGHRS and YFSETQ. The length of the CDR3 is 17 residues. The CDR3 nucleotides are TGCGCCAGCAGCTATACCGGCGAGCTAAGCTCCTACAATGAGCAGTTCTTC. As protein: CASSYTGELSSYNEQFF.

The chain carries TRBV20-1 and TRBJ2-1; 7 bases map to TRBD1. The CDR3 spans 14 residues. Per germline, CDR1 DFQATT and CDR2 SNEGSKA (reference sequence). Unmatched junction bases numbered 4, after V lost 4 bases and J lost 1 base. CDR3 sequence: CSATGQASYNEQFF. The CDR3 nucleotides read TGCAGTGCTACCGGACAGGCTTCCTACAATGAGCAGTTCTTC.

The V gene is TRBV6-2 or TRBV6-3, the J gene TRBJ2-5, with 8 nucleotides matching TRBD1. The CDR3 loop spans 11 amino acids. The ends lost 8 bases at V and 5 bases at J; junction bases unmatched: 1. Germline V lookup: CDR1 MNHEY, CDR2 SVGEGT. The CDR3 loop reads CASGQGETQYF. The CDR3 nucleotides read TGTGCCAGCGGACAGGGTGAGACCCAGTACTTC.

The CDR3: CASSRPRGLGPEAFF. The CDR3 bases are TGTGCCAGCAGCCGCCCTCGGGGACTAGGGCCTGAAGCTTTCTTT. The V and J genes are TRBV28 and TRBJ1-1; D possibly corresponds to TRBD1 (5 bases). The CDR3 totals 15 residues. V was pared by 6 bases and J by 6 bases, with 20 bases between. In germline, CDR1 is MDHEN, CDR2 SYDVKM.

This clonotype was seen a few times. V and J are TRBV4-1 and TRBJ2-1; 7 bases agree with TRBD2. CDR3 length: 14 residues. CDR1 and CDR2 (germline): MGHRA, YSYEKL. Trimming took 6 bases from V and 11 from J; bases not matched to a gene: 13. This CDR3 reads CASRPLGGSWKQFF. CDR3 DNA: TGCGCCAGCAGACCCTTGGGAGGGTCCTGGAAGCAGTTCTTC.

The table lists this clonotype with a few counts. The chain couples TRBV5-1 to TRBJ2-5; a weak D match, TRBD2 (6 bases). The V end was cut by 1 base, the J end by 5 bases, with 18 bases between. Germline V gene data show CDR1 as SGHRS and CDR2 as YFSETQ. This CDR3 contains 16 residues. The CDR3 loop is CASSLSAGPTWETQYF. The CDR3 DNA sequence: TGCGCCAGCAGCTTGTCGGCGGGGCCTACCTGGGAGACCCAGTACTTC.

This clonotype was picked up many times. The chain employs TRBV20-1 and TRBJ2-7; D remains unclear. V dropped 2 bases and J dropped 4 bases, with 30 bases sitting between them. CDR1 DFQATT and CDR2 SNEGSKA come from the germline V gene (reference sequence). The CDR3 runs 19 residues. The CDR3 DNA sequence: TGCAGTGCTAGATTCAATTGGATAGGGTTAACGGACGGTTCTTACGAGCAGTACTTC. Translated: CSARFNWIGLTDGSYEQYF.

This clonotype was seen only a few times. The chain couples TRBV3-1 to TRBJ2-7, with a tentative D call TRBD2 (6 bases). Germline V CDR1 and CDR2: LGHDT, YNNKEL (reference sequence). The CDR3 loop spans 14 amino acids. Between the trimmed V and J ends, which lost 1 base and 5 bases, there was a span of 12 bases. The CDR3 region is CASSQVGGANEQYF. CDR3 in DNA: TGTGCCAGCAGCCAAGTCGGCGGGGCGAACGAGCAGTACTTC.

This clonotype came up a few times. This rearrangement joins TRBV11-1 to TRBJ1-2; D gene unclear. CDR1 and CDR2 from the germline V gene are SGHAT and FQDESV (reference sequence). This CDR3 has 18 amino acids. Trimming shortened V by 3 bases and J by 4 bases, and 24 bases separated the two germline ends. This CDR3 reads CASSFRGSSTVYSYGYTF. Here the CDR3 DNA reads TGTGCCAGCAGCTTCCGAGGATCCTCAACGGTTTATAGCTATGGCTACACCTTC.

V and J are TRBV11-2 and TRBJ2-5; 7 bases are shared with TRBD2. This CDR3 comprises 15 residues. V dropped 1 base and J dropped 4; count of bases not matched to a gene: 6. Germline V CDR1 and CDR2: SGHAT, FQNNGV. CDR3: CASSLVGRELETQYF. CDR3 nucleotide sequence: TGTGCCAGCAGCTTAGTCGGGCGGGAGCTAGAGACCCAGTACTTC.

The chain recombines TRBV3-1 with TRBJ1-5; D not certain. The V end was cut by 2 bases, the J end by 11 bases, with 16 bases between. The CDR3 loop spans 14 amino acids. CDR1 is LGHDT and CDR2 is YNNKEL in the germline V gene (reference sequence). CDR3 residues: CASSQRAVVGSQHF. The CDR3 nucleotides read TGTGCCAGCAGCCAAAGGGCGGTAGTGGGATCCCAGCATTTT. The whole variable domain, filled in from reference TRBV3-1 and TRBJ1-5, reads DTAVSQTPKYLVTQMGNDKSIKCEQNLGHDTMYWYKQDSKKFLKIMFSYNNKELIINETVPNRFSPKSPDKAHLNLHINSLELGDSAVYFCASSQRAVVGSQHFGDGTRLSIL.

V is TRBV15 and J is TRBJ1-6; no clear D. Germline assignment: CDR1 LNHNV and CDR2 YYDKDF (reference sequence). Trimming pared 1 base from V and 0 bases from J, leaving 10 bases between. The CDR3 has 17 amino acids. The CDR3, as DNA: TGTGCCACCAGCAGAGTGGCCAGAAGCTCCTATAATTCACCCCTCCACTTT. This encodes CATSRVARSSYNSPLHF.

In this sample, this clonotype turned up a few times. The chain uses TRBV6-5 and TRBJ2-5; 12 bases line up with TRBD2. J was trimmed by 6 bases and V by 1 base; bases with no gene match: 9. The CDR3 consists of 17 residues. Per germline, CDR1 MNHEY and CDR2 SVGAGI. This chain's CDR3 is CASSYFGTSGLRQTQYF. CDR3 in DNA: TGTGCCAGCAGTTACTTTGGGACTAGCGGGCTTAGACAGACCCAGTACTTC.

The chain combines TRBV20-1 with TRBJ1-5, with D unresolved. From germline, CDR1 is DFQATT and CDR2 SNEGSKA (reference sequence). The CDR3 consists of 12 residues. V gave up 3 bases and J gave up 7 bases, with 10 bases separating them. This CDR3 reads CSASEGTQPQHF. Written as DNA, the CDR3 is TGCAGTGCTAGTGAGGGTACCCAGCCCCAGCATTTT.

This clonotype has just a few counts. The rearrangement joins TRBV12-3 or TRBV12-4 to TRBJ1-5; 9 nucleotides align to TRBD1. The CDR3 consists of 14 residues. The ends lost 6 bases at V and 6 bases at J; junction bases unmatched: 6. The CDR3 bases are TGTGCCAGCAGCCGTACAGGGGGCGGTCAGCCCCAGCATTTT. As protein: CASSRTGGGQPQHF.

In its sample, this clonotype was seen a few times. J is TRBJ2-3 and V is TRBV6-2 or TRBV6-3, with D maybe TRBD2 (7 bases). Germline CDR1 and CDR2: MNHEY and SVGEGT. The V end lost 7 bases, the J end lost 5 bases, and 19 bases lay between the germline ends. This CDR3 spans 15 amino acids. The CDR3 DNA is TGTGCCAGCATCAAATGGGGGGGCCAGGGAGATACGCAGTATTTT. Translating it yields CASIKWGGQGDTQYF.